This T cell receptor beta chain is drawn from a study of blood T cells in healthy people across ages. The CDR3 totals 16 residues. Germline-derived CDR1 and CDR2 are MGHRA and YSYEKL. Comments on this clonotype: One junction end disagrees with the germline gene, perhaps due to a read error.

A sample-barcoded 5' primer and a J-beta primer mix were used in a second PCR of roughly 7 to 11 cycles. TCRdb re-analysed the 5' RACE reads in MiXCR, keeping a single row per CDR3 protein. The data show fewer than 1.5 million distinct CDR3 sequences, around two fifths seen once. The rearrangement links TRBV4-1 to TRBJ2-6; TRBD1 might be the D (5 bases). The sequencing input was blood. This TCR derives from a woman in her late teens or twenties in good health. The chain's CDR3 is CASSHSTITGANVLAF. In DNA, the CDR3 is TGCGCCAGCAGCCATTCTACCATAACTGGGGCCAACGTCCTGGCTTTC.